The rows below give T cell receptor beta chains drawn from one sample of a study of tumor and adjacent non-tumor tissue in lung cancer. MiXCR, run by TCRdb on the multiplex PCR reads, gives a single entry per CDR3 protein. The sample lists tens of thousands of distinct CDR3 sequences; around four fifths were seen once. Sequenced sample: lung tumor tissue. The receptors derive from a woman aged 50 to 60 with non-small cell lung cancer. The CDR3 runs from the conserved cysteine through the conserved F or W. A D gene is named only where the DNA matches it firmly. For some rows the clone size is stated as once, few or many, or as a class when expanded; others skip it.

v_gene	abundance	len	d_gene	j_gene	CDR3nt	CDR3aa
TRBV29-1	few	14	.	TRBJ2-2	TGTAGCGTTGAAGGACCGTCCAGAACGGGGAAGCTGTTTTTT	CSVEGPSRTGKLFF
TRBV6-1	.	13	TRBD2	TRBJ2-7	TGTGCCAACAGTGCCGGGGGGGGATACGCGCAGTACTTC	CANSAGGGYAQYF
TRBV6-6	.	14	.	TRBJ2-3	TGTACCACCAGTGCCCAGGGACACACAAATACGCAGTATTTT	CTTSAQGHTNTQYF
TRBV20-1	.	11	.	TRBJ2-3	TGCAGTGCTAGACTAGAGGATACGCAGTATTTT	CSARLEDTQYF
TRBV10-1	many	14	TRBD1	TRBJ2-7	TGCGCCAGCAGTGAGACCGGGACAGGGGGCGAGCAGTACTTC	CASSETGTGGEQYF
TRBV11-3	few	12	.	TRBJ1-2	TGTGCCACCAAGACGGATTGCTATGGCTATACCTTT	CATKTDCYGYTF
TRBV6-2/TRBV6-3	.	15	.	TRBJ1-5	TGTGTCAGCAGTTACCATTGGCCAGGGAATCAGCCCCAGCATTTT	CVSSYHWPGNQPQHF
TRBV21-1	.	16	.	TRBJ1-6	TGTGCCAGCAGCGGCCCTGGGGACAGCGACAATTCACCCATCCACTTT	CASSGPGDSDNSPIHF
TRBV12-3/TRBV12-4	.	15	.	TRBJ2-1	TGTGCCGGCAGTCACTCGGACGGGGGAGGGGGTGAGCAGTTCTTC	CAGSHSDGGGGEQFF
TRBV10-3	.	19	.	TRBJ2-2	TGTGCCACCAGGCGGTCCACAACTCTAGCCGGAGTTAGCACCGGGGAGCTGTTTTTT	CATRRSTTLAGVSTGELFF
TRBV6-5	once	15	.	TRBJ1-3	TGTGCCAGCAGTTATTCGGGAGGAGGTGAAAACACCATATATTTT	CASSYSGGGENTIYF
TRBV29-1	.	14	TRBD1	TRBJ1-1	TGCAGCATTGGGGGGGGACAGGACAGCACTAAAGCTTTCTTT	CSIGGGQDSTKAFF
TRBV6-1	.	16	.	TRBJ1-1	TGTGCCAGCAGCGTTCCTGAAATGGGAGCAGACACTGAAGCTTTCTTT	CASSVPEMGADTEAFF
TRBV4-1	.	17	.	TRBJ2-1	TGCGCCAGCAGCCAAGTAAGGGACGGGATAAGGGGGAATGAGCAGTTCTTC	CASSQVRDGIRGNEQFF
TRBV12-3/TRBV12-4	.	12	.	TRBJ2-3	TGTGCCAGCGCTCCAACCGGGACGAAGCAGTATTTT	CASAPTGTKQYF
TRBV29-1	once	14	TRBD2	TRBJ2-7	TGCAGCTTCGTCAGCGGGAAGGCAATCCACGATCAGTACTTC	CSFVSGKAIHDQYF